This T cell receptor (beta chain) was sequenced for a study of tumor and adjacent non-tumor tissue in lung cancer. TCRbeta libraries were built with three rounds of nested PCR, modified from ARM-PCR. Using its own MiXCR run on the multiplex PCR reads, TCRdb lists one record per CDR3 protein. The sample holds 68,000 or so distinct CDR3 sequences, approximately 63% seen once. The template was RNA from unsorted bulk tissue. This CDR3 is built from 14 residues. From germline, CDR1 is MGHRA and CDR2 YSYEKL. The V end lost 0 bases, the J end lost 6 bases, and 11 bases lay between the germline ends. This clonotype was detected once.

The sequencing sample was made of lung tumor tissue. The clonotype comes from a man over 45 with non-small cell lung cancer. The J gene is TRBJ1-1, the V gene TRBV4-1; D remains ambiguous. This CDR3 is CASSQESFTPEAFF. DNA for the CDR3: TGCGCCAGCAGCCAAGAATCTTTCACTCCTGAAGCTTTCTTT.